This T cell receptor (beta chain) was captured by sequencing in a study of T cell repertoires in cytomegalovirus infection (dated by TCRdb to about 2019). With regard to the full study: Donor HLA type was relevant to the analysis, as public TCR beta signatures indicated carriage of CMV infection together with the matching HLA type.

CDR1 MDHEN and CDR2 SYDVKM are derived from the germline V gene. The CDR3 sequence holds 16 residues, the cysteine and phenylalanine included. Solely the CDR3 DNA is kept, with 48 bases framed from the first base. Unmatched junction bases come to 10, with V trimmed by 5 bases and J by 5 bases. There are many counts of this clonotype. The antigen it binds to is not known. No qualities accompany the bases; no much larger clone lies one base away. Sequencer: Illumina HiSeq 1500. The raw public data were reprocessed by TCRdb itself: fastp quality trimming at Q25, MiXCR clonotype calling, in-frame beta chains only. Each record represents a unique CDR3 protein, reported with the most common genes and DNA among its rows. The sample data list 310,000 or so distinct CDR3 sequences, and approximately 8.9% of these were observed just once. The top ten clones comprise approximately 2.4% of the sample. The study at large found these results: In both this cohort and an independent cohort of 300 to 450 donors, the cumulative frequency of public TCR beta family members distinguished carriers of CMV infection plus the relevant HLA type. The ex vivo response was dominated by HLA-C-restricted CMV-specific TCR beta clonotypes, and the single most frequent clonotype in two of eight donors was supplied by these HLA-C-restricted clonotypes.

The rearranged segments are TRBV28 and TRBJ1-5, and 9 bases in between align with TRBD1. Sequenced sample: PBMCs. The sequence derives from a human donor in good health (CMV status not recorded). Some clones in this sample may be carry-over from other donors' samples. The bases are TGTGCCAGCAGTACAACGGACAGGGGTTTTTATCAGCCCCAGCATTTT. It specifies CASSTTDRGFYQPQHF.